These 5 T cell receptor beta chains originate from one sample sequenced in a study of stem cell transplantation in POMP-related autoinflammatory disease. Some clones are missing from TCRdb's copy, which holds only in-frame ones; the method was immunoSEQ multiplex PCR. This table holds tens of thousands of clones, approximately 90% found once. Sequencing was performed on CD4+ T cells from PBMCs, taken after stem cell transplantation. These receptors were obtained from a human patient with POMP-related autoinflammation and immune dysregulation (PRAID). These T cells may partly come from the graft donor.

The V gene is TRBV10-3, the J gene TRBJ2-1; TRBD2 matches 7 bases. The CDR3 is 14 amino acids. Per the germline V gene, CDR1 is ENHRY and CDR2 is SYGVKD. V shed 4 bases and J 3 bases; nucleotides not matched to a gene: 3. This chain's CDR3 is CAISGTGGYNEQFF. The DNA for the CDR3 is TGTGCCATCAGTGGAACGGGAGGCTACAATGAGCAGTTCTTC.

This clone was observed a few times. This rearrangement joins TRBV18 to TRBJ2-7; D is possibly TRBD1 or TRBD2 (6 bases each). Trimming stripped 1 base from V and 6 bases from J, with 13 bases between. The length of the CDR3 is 14 residues. In germline, CDR1 is KGHSH, CDR2 LQKENI. CDR3 loop: CASSPLSRGGEQYF. The CDR3 bases are TGTGCCAGCTCACCACTCTCCAGGGGAGGCGAGCAGTACTTC.

The V gene is TRBV5-1, the J gene TRBJ2-7, with D perhaps TRBD1 or TRBD2 (5 bases each). Trimming shortened V by 2 bases and J by 3 bases, and 12 bases separated the two germline ends. From germline, CDR1 is SGHRS and CDR2 YFSETQ. There are 14 residues in the CDR3. In nucleotides, the CDR3 is TGCGCCAGCAGCTTACTTAGTGGGGGCTACGAGCAGTACTTC. This translates into CASSLLSGGYEQYF.

The chain has TRBV29-1 and TRBJ2-3; D could derive from TRBD1 or TRBD2 (5 bases each). V lost 3 bases, J lost 2 bases, and 21 bases lay in between. The CDR3 runs 17 residues. Germline V gives CDR1 SQVTM, CDR2 ANQGSEA. CDR3 sequence reads: CSVENLMEVGVTDTQYF. CDR3 coding DNA: TGCAGCGTTGAGAACCTTATGGAGGTGGGGGTCACAGATACGCAGTATTTT.

CDR3 protein: CASSDPGTGAPVLFF. For the CDR3, the DNA is TGTGCCAGCAGTGATCCCGGGACAGGAGCCCCGGTGCTGTTTTTT. The J gene is TRBJ1-4, the V gene TRBV6-4; 8 nucleotides line up with TRBD1. V shed 3 bases and J 14 bases; nucleotides not matched to a gene: 14. CDR1 and CDR2 (germline): MRHNA, SNTAGT. This CDR3 comprises 15 residues.